This TCR beta chain was captured by sequencing in a study of T cell changes during pregnancy in multiple sclerosis. Sequencing was performed with immunoSEQ multiplex PCR; in TCRdb, only in-frame clones are kept and a portion is missing. Of about 64,000 clones in the sample, about nine tenths are singletons; the top ten hold 1% to 1.5%. The V gene end was trimmed by 1 base and the J gene end by 2 bases; junction bases not matched to a gene: 9. CDR1 SGHDT and CDR2 YYEEEE come from the germline V gene. The CDR3 sequence is 16 residues long. The chain uses TRBV5-6 and TRBJ2-7; 7 bases are a match to TRBD2. Here the sequenced sample was peripheral blood, taken in the second trimester of pregnancy. This TCR derives from a female donor with multiple sclerosis, enrolled in a pregnancy study. DNA for the CDR3: TGTGCCAGCAGCTTGAGGGGCTCTAGCGGCACCTACGAGCAGTACTTC. Its protein is CASSLRGSSGTYEQYF. Supplemented by reference TRBV5-6 and TRBJ2-7, the full variable domain reads DAGVTQSPTHLIKTRGQQVTLRCSPKSGHDTVSWYQQALGQGPQFIFQYYEEEERQRGNFPDRFSGHQFPNYSSELNVNALLLGDSALYLCASSLRGSSGTYEQYFGPGTRLTVT.